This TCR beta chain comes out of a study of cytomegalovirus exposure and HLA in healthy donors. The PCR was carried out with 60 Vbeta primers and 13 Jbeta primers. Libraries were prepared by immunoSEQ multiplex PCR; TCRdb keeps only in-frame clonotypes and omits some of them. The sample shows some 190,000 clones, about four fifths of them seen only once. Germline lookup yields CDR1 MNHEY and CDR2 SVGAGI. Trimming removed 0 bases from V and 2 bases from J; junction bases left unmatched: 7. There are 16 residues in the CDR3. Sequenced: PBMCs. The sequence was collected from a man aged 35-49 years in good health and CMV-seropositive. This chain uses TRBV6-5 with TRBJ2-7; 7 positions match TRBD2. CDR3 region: CASSYSRSGYPYEQYF. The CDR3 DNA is TGTGCCAGCAGTTACTCGCGTAGCGGGTACCCCTACGAGCAGTACTTC.